Below are 11 T cell receptor beta chains sequenced from a single sample in a study of T-cell reconstitution after alpha-beta-depleted transplantation in children. Researchers prepared the TCRbeta library using unique molecular identifiers, the study reports. From the PCR reads, TCRdb called clonotypes with MiXCR, one entry per CDR3 protein. Among about 310,000 distinct CDR3 sequences listed, around 20% were seen once. Source: PBMCs, mostly from graft donor cells, taken 180 days after TCRalphabeta/CD19-depleted stem cell transplant. The receptors come from a male patient younger than 18 who had a stem cell transplant for acute lymphoblastic leukemia, so the T cells may come from the graft donor.

The J gene is TRBJ2-5, the V gene TRBV11-1; 15 bases align to TRBD2. This CDR3 contains 18 residues. V gave up 1 base and J gave up 4 bases; unmatched junction bases: 7. Looked up from germline, CDR1 is SGHAT and CDR2 is FQDESV (reference sequence). The CDR3 region has the DNA TGTGCCAGCAGCTTAGGAGGACTAGCGGGAGGGCCTGGAGAGACCCAGTACTTC. Protein: CASSLGGLAGGPGETQYF.

In this sample, this clonotype turned up a few times. V and J are TRBV5-1 and TRBJ1-1, with 7 nucleotides matching TRBD1. The CDR3 runs to 13 residues. CDR1 and CDR2 from the germline V gene are SGHRS and YFSETQ. J gave up 5 bases and V 5 bases, and 6 bases lay outside the gene matches. The DNA for the CDR3 is TGCGCCAGCAGTGGCCAGGGGGGTACTGAAGCTTTCTTT. Translated: CASSGQGGTEAFF. The full variable domain, its missing parts supplied by reference TRBV5-1 and TRBJ1-1, is KAGVTQTPRYLIKTRGQQVTLSCSPISGHRSVSWYQQTPGQGLQFLFEYFSETQRNKGNFPGRFSGRQFSNSRSEMNVSTLELGDSALYLCASSGQGGTEAFFGQGTRLTVV.

This clonotype came up a few times. CDR3 DNA sequence: TGCAGCGACTGGACAGGGTACGGCTACACCTTC. As protein: CSDWTGYGYTF. The chain has TRBV29-1 and TRBJ1-2; 8 bases line up with TRBD1. The CDR3 extends over 11 amino acids. The trim removed 7 bases at V and 8 bases at J, leaving 6 bases unmatched. CDR1 and CDR2 (germline): SQVTM, ANQGSEA.

This clonotype was recorded many times. The V gene is TRBV5-5, the J gene TRBJ2-1; D is ambiguous. The V gene's germline CDR1 is SGHKS and CDR2 YYEKEE (reference sequence). The CDR3 sequence is 15 residues long. Trimming shortened V by 0 bases and J by 3 bases, and 10 bases separated the two germline ends. CDR3 coding DNA: TGTGCCAGCAGCTTGGTTGTATATGGCTACAATGAGCAGTTCTTC. The encoded protein is CASSLVVYGYNEQFF. The full variable domain, rest sourced from reference TRBV5-5 and TRBJ2-1, is DAGVTQSPTHLIKTRGQQVTLRCSPISGHKSVSWYQQVLGQGPQFIFQYYEKEERGRGNFPDRFSARQFPNYSSELNVNALLLGDSALYLCASSLVVYGYNEQFFGPGTRLTVL.

This clonotype was seen only a few times. The rearrangement joins TRBV20-1 to TRBJ2-7; 10 bases fit TRBD2. V shed 0 bases and J 6 bases; nucleotides not matched to a gene: 5. Germline CDR1 is DFQATT and CDR2 is SNEGSKA (reference sequence). CDR3 length: 14 residues. For the CDR3, the DNA is TGCAGTGCTAGAGATAGCGGGAGGAGGGTCGAGCAGTACTTC. Translation: CSARDSGRRVEQYF.

This clonotype was seen a handful of times. This rearrangement joins TRBV5-1 to TRBJ2-1; no definite D call. This CDR3 contains 15 residues. CDR1 is SGHRS, CDR2 YFSETQ, per germline. V lost 0 bases, J lost 2 bases, and 9 bases lay in between. CDR3 sequence reads: CASSLDGRPYNEQFF. CDR3 bases: TGCGCCAGCAGCTTGGACGGCAGGCCCTACAATGAGCAGTTCTTC.

V and J are TRBV27 and TRBJ2-5; no firm D call. This CDR3 is 12 amino acids long. The germline V gene encodes CDR1 MNHEY and CDR2 SMNVEV (reference sequence). Trimming took 6 bases from V and 4 from J, leaving 9 bases between them. In nucleotides, the CDR3 is TGTGCCAGCAGGACGAGCCCAGAGACCCAGTACTTC. Translation: CASRTSPETQYF.

The table lists this clonotype with a few counts. The rearrangement uses TRBV25-1 and TRBJ2-3; D gene uncertain. Germline CDR1 is MGHDK and CDR2 is SYGVNS. The V end was cut by 1 base, the J end by 1 base, with 6 bases between. CDR3 length equals 14 residues. In DNA form, the CDR3 reads TGTGCCAGCAGTGAATTTGTCCGCACAGATACGCAGTATTTT. This sequence encodes CASSEFVRTDTQYF.

This clonotype appeared many times. The chain uses TRBV5-1 and TRBJ2-5, with D hard to call. CDR3 size: 12 residues. Per germline, CDR1 SGHRS and CDR2 YFSETQ. The V and J ends lost 0 bases and 5 bases respectively, with 5 bases between them. This chain's CDR3 is CASSLEWETQYF. For the CDR3, the DNA is TGCGCCAGCAGCTTGGAGTGGGAGACCCAGTACTTC.

This clonotype was picked up a small number of times. The CDR3 DNA sequence: TGCAGTGCTAGATCTCCCACCCTTGGAGGGAGCCGCACAGATACGCAGTATTTT. This encodes CSARSPTLGGSRTDTQYF. The chain couples TRBV20-1 to TRBJ2-3; D is perhaps TRBD2 (6 bases). Trimming stripped 2 bases from V and 1 base from J, with 22 bases between. This CDR3 has 18 amino acids. Germline V lookup: CDR1 DFQATT, CDR2 SNEGSKA (reference sequence).

The chain carries TRBV14 and TRBJ2-1; 13 positions agree with TRBD2. This CDR3 has 16 residues. Germline-derived CDR1 and CDR2 are SGHDN and FVKESK. V dropped 2 bases and J dropped 3; count of bases not matched to a gene: 1. CDR3: CASSQTSGRVYNEQFF. CDR3 bases: TGTGCCAGCAGCCAAACTAGCGGGAGGGTCTACAATGAGCAGTTCTTC. Looking up the rest from reference TRBV14 and TRBJ2-1 gives the full variable domain: EAGVTQFPSHSVIEKGQTVTLRCDPISGHDNLYWYRRVMGKEIKFLLHFVKESKQDESGMPNNRFLAERTGGTYSTLKVQPAELEDSGVYFCASSQTSGRVYNEQFFGPGTRLTVL.